This TCR beta chain was profiled in a study of cytomegalovirus exposure and HLA in healthy donors. Comment on this clone: The antigen is undetermined. One end of the junction varies from germline; a read error may be responsible.

The germline V gene has CDR1 SEHNR and CDR2 FQNEAQ (reference sequence). The CDR3 extends over 12 amino acids. The PCR employed 60 Vbeta primers together with 13 Jbeta primers. The data were produced by immunoSEQ multiplex PCR, yet TCRdb's version contains in-frame clones alone and is incomplete. The sample records about 94,000 clones, about three fifths being singletons. Points from the study as a whole: A list of approximately 160 TCR beta chains associated with cytomegalovirus was given. Sequencing likely produced, as an artifact, a cluster of highly shared sequence variants. While the bulk of TCR sequences proved rare, some public TCRs turned up in many donors. The classifier, whose performance was assessed in both the original and validation cohorts, reportedly diagnosed cytomegalovirus status with high specificity and sensitivity.

The chain combines TRBV7-9 with TRBJ2-7; D gene uncertain. Sequences were obtained from PBMCs. The source is a young man in good health and CMV-seronegative. In DNA, the CDR3 is TGTTCCAGCAGCTTGGAGACCTACGAGCAGTACTTC. Its protein is CSSSLETYEQYF.